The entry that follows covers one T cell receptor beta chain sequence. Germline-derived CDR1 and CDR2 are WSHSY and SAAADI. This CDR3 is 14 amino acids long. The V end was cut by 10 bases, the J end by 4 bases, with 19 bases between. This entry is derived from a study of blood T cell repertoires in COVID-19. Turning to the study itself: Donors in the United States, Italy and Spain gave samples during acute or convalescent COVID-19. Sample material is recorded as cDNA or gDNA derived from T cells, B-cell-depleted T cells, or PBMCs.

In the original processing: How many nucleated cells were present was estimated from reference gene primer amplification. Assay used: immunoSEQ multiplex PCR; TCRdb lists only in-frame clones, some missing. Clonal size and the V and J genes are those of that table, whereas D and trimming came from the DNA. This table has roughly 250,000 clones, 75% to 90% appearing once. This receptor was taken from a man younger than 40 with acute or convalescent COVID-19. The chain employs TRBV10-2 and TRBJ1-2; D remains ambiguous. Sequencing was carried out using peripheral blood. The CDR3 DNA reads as TGCGCCACCAGCTTGAGGGAGCTAAGCTATGGCTACACCTTC. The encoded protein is CATSLRELSYGYTF.